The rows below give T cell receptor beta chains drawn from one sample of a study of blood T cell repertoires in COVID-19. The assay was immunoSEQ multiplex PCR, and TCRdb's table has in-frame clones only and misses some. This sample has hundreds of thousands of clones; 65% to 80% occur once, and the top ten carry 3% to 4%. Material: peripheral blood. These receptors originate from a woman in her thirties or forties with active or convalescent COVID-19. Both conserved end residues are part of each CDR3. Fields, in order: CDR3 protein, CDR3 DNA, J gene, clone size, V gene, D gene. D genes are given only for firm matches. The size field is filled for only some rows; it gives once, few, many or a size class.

CSAGHEQYF | TGCAGTGCTGGGCATGAGCAGTACTTC | TRBJ2-7 | NA | TRBV20-1 | NA
CASGSGLAGVSDTQYF | TGTGCTAGTGGTTCAGGACTAGCGGGGGTATCTGATACGCAGTATTTT | TRBJ2-3 | NA | TRBV12-5 | TRBD2
CASSLPSTGSGGYTF | TGTGCCAGCAGTTTACCCTCGACAGGGTCAGGAGGCTACACCTTC | TRBJ1-2 | few | TRBV28 | TRBD1
CASSEEGYESPLHF | TGTGCCAGCAGTGAGGAGGGGTACGAATCACCCCTCCACTTT | TRBJ1-6 | NA | TRBV21-1 | NA
CASRVGTSGGAGTQYF | TGTGCCAGCAGGGTCGGGACTAGCGGGGGGGCCGGTACGCAGTATTTT | TRBJ2-3 | NA | TRBV7-9 | TRBD2
CASSLIGQGAGYTF | TGTGCCAGCAGCTTGATCGGACAGGGGGCGGGCTACACCTTC | TRBJ1-2 | NA | TRBV7-2 | TRBD1
CATMGGSSYNEQFF | TGTGCCACCATGGGTGGGAGCTCCTACAATGAGCAGTTCTTC | TRBJ2-1 | NA | TRBV6-5 | NA
CASAINSGNTIYF | TGTGCCAGCGCGATCAACTCTGGAAACACCATATATTTT | TRBJ1-3 | NA | TRBV27 | NA
CASSVDGQGDQPQHF | TGTGCCAGCAGCGTAGACGGACAGGGAGACCAGCCCCAGCATTTT | TRBJ1-5 | NA | TRBV9 | TRBD1
CASVKWRGGQETQYF | TGTGCCAGCGTCAAATGGAGGGGTGGCCAAGAGACCCAGTACTTC | TRBJ2-5 | once | TRBV7-2 | NA
CASRRDRVSGELFF | TGTGCCAGCAGAAGGGACAGGGTTTCCGGGGAGCTGTTTTTT | TRBJ2-2 | NA | TRBV6-5 | TRBD1
CASSRTENYGYTF | TGTGCCAGCAGCCGAACGGAGAACTATGGCTACACCTTC | TRBJ1-2 | NA | TRBV3-1/TRBV3-2 | NA
CASSINRNEKLFF | TGTGCCAGTAGTATCAACAGGAATGAAAAACTGTTTTTT | TRBJ1-4 | NA | TRBV19 | NA
CASSLESGGTYGYTF | TGTGCCAGCAGCTTAGAGTCGGGGGGAACCTATGGCTACACCTTC | TRBJ1-2 | NA | TRBV7-6 | NA
CASSLEVGPQETQYF | TGTGCCAGCAGCTTAGAGGTGGGGCCCCAAGAGACCCAGTACTTC | TRBJ2-5 | NA | TRBV7-6 | NA
CSASTGGYEQYF | TGCAGTGCTAGTACGGGGGGGTACGAGCAGTACTTC | TRBJ2-7 | NA | TRBV20-1 | TRBD2
CASRTEIESSYNEQFF | TGTGCCAGCAGAACCGAGATAGAAAGCTCCTACAATGAGCAGTTCTTC | TRBJ2-1 | NA | TRBV28 | NA
CAWKGDSYSNQPQHF | TGTGCCTGGAAGGGGGACAGCTATAGCAATCAGCCCCAGCATTTT | TRBJ1-5 | NA | TRBV30 | TRBD1
CASSLLPGGGNSPLHF | TGTGCCAGCAGTTTATTGCCGGGGGGAGGTAATTCACCCCTCCACTTT | TRBJ1-6 | NA | TRBV28 | NA
CASSQGIHEQYF | TGTGCCAGCAGCCAGGGAATCCACGAGCAGTACTTC | TRBJ2-7 | NA | TRBV7-6 | NA
CASRGQASSYEQYF | TGTGCCAGCAGAGGACAGGCAAGCTCCTACGAGCAGTACTTC | TRBJ2-7 | NA | TRBV6-5 | TRBD1
CASSQGQARSSYNEQFF | TGTGCCAGCAGCCAGGGTCAGGCACGTAGCTCCTACAATGAGCAGTTCTTC | TRBJ2-1 | NA | TRBV3-1/TRBV3-2 | NA
CASSRYRGGNYGYTF | TGTGCCAGCAGTCGGTACAGGGGGGGGAACTATGGCTACACCTTC | TRBJ1-2 | NA | TRBV6-5 | TRBD1
CASSSMMTGDSYEQYF | TGTGCCAGCAGCAGTATGATGACAGGAGATTCCTACGAGCAGTACTTC | TRBJ2-7 | NA | TRBV21-1 | NA
CASSQVDRGMIGYTF | TGTGCCAGCAGCCAAGTGGACAGGGGAATGATCGGCTACACCTTC | TRBJ1-2 | many | TRBV14 | TRBD1
CASSARKQGNQEAFF | TGCGCCAGCAGTGCCAGAAAACAGGGAAATCAAGAAGCTTTCTTT | TRBJ1-1 | NA | TRBV10-1 | NA
CASSFSRGGGYTF | TGTGCCAGCAGTTTCTCACGGGGGGGAGGCTACACCTTC | TRBJ1-2 | NA | TRBV28 | NA
CASSRSENTEAFF | TGTGCCAGCAGCCGTAGCGAGAACACTGAAGCTTTCTTT | TRBJ1-1 | NA | TRBV13 | NA
CASSQGLAGGPYNEQFF | TGTGCCAGCAGCCAAGGTTTAGCGGGGGGGCCCTACAATGAGCAGTTCTTC | TRBJ2-1 | NA | TRBV4-2 | TRBD2
CASSRRPGSGANVLTF | TGTGCCAGCAGTCGGCGGCCCGGCTCTGGGGCCAACGTCCTGACTTTC | TRBJ2-6 | NA | TRBV27 | NA
CASRSPGGHEQYF | TGTGCCAGCAGAAGCCCGGGGGGCCACGAGCAGTACTTC | TRBJ2-7 | NA | TRBV28 | NA
CASSLGTGGPYEQYF | TGTGCCAGCAGCTTGGGGACAGGAGGACCCTACGAGCAGTACTTC | TRBJ2-7 | NA | TRBV5-4 | TRBD1
CASSPGTGINYGYTF | TGTGCCAGCTCACCAGGGACAGGGATTAACTATGGCTACACCTTC | TRBJ1-2 | few | TRBV18 | TRBD1
CAISIPKEGWRYTF | TGTGCCATCAGCATCCCGAAGGAGGGTTGGCGCTACACCTTC | TRBJ1-2 | NA | TRBV10-3 | NA
CASSTTGISGELFF | TGTGCCAGCAGCACCACAGGAATTTCAGGGGAGCTGTTTTTT | TRBJ2-2 | few | TRBV11-3 | NA
CASSQEKRGIDYGYTF | TGTGCCAGCAGCCAAGAGAAAAGGGGCATAGACTATGGCTACACCTTC | TRBJ1-2 | NA | TRBV3-1/TRBV3-2 | NA
CASSLMTAGETQYF | TGTGCCAGCAGCCTTATGACAGCGGGGGAGACCCAGTACTTC | TRBJ2-5 | NA | TRBV3-1/TRBV3-2 | TRBD2
CASSDPGLGGETQYF | TGTGCCAGCAGTGATCCGGGACTAGGGGGGGAGACCCAGTACTTC | TRBJ2-5 | once | TRBV25-1 | TRBD2
CASSIAGQGKGEQFF | TGTGCCAGTAGTATCGCGGGACAGGGGAAGGGTGAGCAGTTCTTC | TRBJ2-1 | NA | TRBV19 | TRBD1
CASSLGTGGFYEQYF | TGCGCCAGCAGTCTTGGGACAGGGGGATTTTACGAGCAGTACTTC | TRBJ2-7 | NA | TRBV5-1 | TRBD1
CASSPDGLNEKLFF | TGCGCCAGCAGCCCCGACGGACTTAATGAAAAACTGTTTTTT | TRBJ1-4 | NA | TRBV5-1 | NA
CASSSRLSGGTGELFF | TGTGCCAGTAGTTCCCGCCTTAGCGGCGGCACCGGGGAGCTGTTTTTT | TRBJ2-2 | NA | TRBV19 | NA